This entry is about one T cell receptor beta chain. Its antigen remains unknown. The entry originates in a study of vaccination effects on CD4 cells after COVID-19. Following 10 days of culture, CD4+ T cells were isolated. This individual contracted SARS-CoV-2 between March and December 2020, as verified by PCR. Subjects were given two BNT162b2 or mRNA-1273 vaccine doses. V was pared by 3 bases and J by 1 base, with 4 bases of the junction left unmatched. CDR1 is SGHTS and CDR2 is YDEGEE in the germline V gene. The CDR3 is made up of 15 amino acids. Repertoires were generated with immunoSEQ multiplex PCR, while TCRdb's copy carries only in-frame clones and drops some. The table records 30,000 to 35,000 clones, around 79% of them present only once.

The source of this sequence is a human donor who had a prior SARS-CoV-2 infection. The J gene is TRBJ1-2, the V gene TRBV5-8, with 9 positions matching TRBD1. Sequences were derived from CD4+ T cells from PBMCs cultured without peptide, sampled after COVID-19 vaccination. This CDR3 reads CASSYWTGVNYGYTF. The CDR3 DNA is TGTGCCAGCAGCTATTGGACAGGGGTTAACTATGGCTACACCTTC.